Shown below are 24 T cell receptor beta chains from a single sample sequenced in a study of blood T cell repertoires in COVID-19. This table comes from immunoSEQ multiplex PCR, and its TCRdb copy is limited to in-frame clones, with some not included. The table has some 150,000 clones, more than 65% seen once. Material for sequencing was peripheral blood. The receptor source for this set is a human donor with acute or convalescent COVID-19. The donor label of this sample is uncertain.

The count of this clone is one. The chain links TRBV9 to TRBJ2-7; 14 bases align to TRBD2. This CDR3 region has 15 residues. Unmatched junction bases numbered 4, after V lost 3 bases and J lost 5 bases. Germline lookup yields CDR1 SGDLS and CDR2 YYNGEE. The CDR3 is CASSAGTSGSHEQYF. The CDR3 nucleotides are TGTGCCAGCAGCGCTGGGACTAGCGGGAGCCACGAGCAGTACTTC.

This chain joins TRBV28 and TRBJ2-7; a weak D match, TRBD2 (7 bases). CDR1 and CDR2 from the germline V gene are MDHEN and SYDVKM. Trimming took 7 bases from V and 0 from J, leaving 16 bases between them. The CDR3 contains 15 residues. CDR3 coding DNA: TGTGCCAGCACCCGAAAGGGGGGGCTCTCCTACGAGCAGTACTTC. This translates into CASTRKGGLSYEQYF.

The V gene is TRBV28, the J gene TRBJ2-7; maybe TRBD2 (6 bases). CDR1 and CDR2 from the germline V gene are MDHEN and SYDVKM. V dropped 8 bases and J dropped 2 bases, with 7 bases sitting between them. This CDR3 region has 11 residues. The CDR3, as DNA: TGTGCCAGCGCGGGGACCTACGAGCAGTACTTC. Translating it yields CASAGTYEQYF.

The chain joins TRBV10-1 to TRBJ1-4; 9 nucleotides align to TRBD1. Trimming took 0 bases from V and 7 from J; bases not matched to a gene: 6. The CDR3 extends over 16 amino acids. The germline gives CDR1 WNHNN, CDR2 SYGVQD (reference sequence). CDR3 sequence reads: CASSESGTGIREKLFF. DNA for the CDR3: TGCGCCAGCAGTGAGTCCGGGACAGGGATACGTGAAAAACTGTTTTTT.

The CDR3 region has the DNA TGTGCCAGCAGCTTCGGCGGACTACAAGAGACCCAGTACTTC. This codes for CASSFGGLQETQYF. J is TRBJ2-5 and V is TRBV11-2; a possible D gene is TRBD2 (6 bases). The CDR3 has 14 amino acids. The V gene's germline CDR1 is SGHAT and CDR2 FQNNGV. Trimming left V 3 bases short and J 2 bases short, with 10 bases between.

The CDR3 DNA is TGTGCCAGCTCACCAGGGCAGGCAACCGGGGAGCTGTTTTTT. Amino acids: CASSPGQATGELFF. The chain combines TRBV18 with TRBJ2-2, with D hard to call. This CDR3 comprises 14 residues. Trimming removed 2 bases at V and 5 bases at J, with 9 bases between. Germline lookup yields CDR1 KGHSH and CDR2 LQKENI.

The CDR3 protein is CASSLSGTEEQYF. The DNA for the CDR3 is TGCGCCAGCAGCCTGAGCGGAACAGAAGAGCAGTACTTC. This rearrangement joins TRBV5-1 to TRBJ2-7, with D possibly matching TRBD2 (5 bases). V lost 4 bases and J 7 bases, leaving 15 bases between the germline ends. The CDR3 is made up of 13 amino acids. Germline V CDR1 and CDR2: SGHRS, YFSETQ. Using reference TRBV5-1 and TRBJ2-7 for the parts outside the CDR3, the full variable domain is KAGVTQTPRYLIKTRGQQVTLSCSPISGHRSVSWYQQTPGQGLQFLFEYFSETQRNKGNFPGRFSGRQFSNSRSEMNVSTLELGDSALYLCASSLSGTEEQYFGPGTRLTVT.

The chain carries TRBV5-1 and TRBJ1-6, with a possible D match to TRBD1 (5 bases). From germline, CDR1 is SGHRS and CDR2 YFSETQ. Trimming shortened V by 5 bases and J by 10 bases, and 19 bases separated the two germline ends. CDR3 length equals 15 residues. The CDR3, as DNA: TGCGCCAGCAGTTTGCGTTCGGGGGGAAGGTCACCCCTCCACTTT. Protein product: CASSLRSGGRSPLHF.

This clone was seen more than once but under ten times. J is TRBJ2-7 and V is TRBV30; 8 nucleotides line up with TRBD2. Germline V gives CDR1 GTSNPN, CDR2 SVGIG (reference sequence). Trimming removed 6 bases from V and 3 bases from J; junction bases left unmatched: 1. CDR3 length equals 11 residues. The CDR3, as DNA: TGTGCCTGTCGGGAGGGCTACGAGCAGTACTTC. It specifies CACREGYEQYF.

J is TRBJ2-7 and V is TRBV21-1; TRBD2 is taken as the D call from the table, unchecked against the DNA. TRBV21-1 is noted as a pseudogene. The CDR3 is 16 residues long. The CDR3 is CASSAFRTSGNYEQYF. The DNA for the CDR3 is TGTGCCAGCAGCGCCTTTCGGACTAGCGGAAACTACGAGCAGTACTTC.

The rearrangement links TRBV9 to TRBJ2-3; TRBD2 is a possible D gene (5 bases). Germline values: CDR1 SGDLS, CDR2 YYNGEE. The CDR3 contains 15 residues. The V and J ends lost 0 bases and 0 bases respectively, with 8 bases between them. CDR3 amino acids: CASSVAQRSTDTQYF. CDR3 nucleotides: TGTGCCAGCAGCGTAGCCCAGCGGAGCACAGATACGCAGTATTTT.

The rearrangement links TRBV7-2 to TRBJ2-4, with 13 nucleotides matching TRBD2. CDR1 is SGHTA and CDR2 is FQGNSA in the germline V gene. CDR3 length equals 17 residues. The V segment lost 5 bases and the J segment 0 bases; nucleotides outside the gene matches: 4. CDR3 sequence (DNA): TGTGCCAGCAGCCAGGGACTAGCGGGACAAGCCAAAAACATTCAGTACTTC. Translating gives CASSQGLAGQAKNIQYF.

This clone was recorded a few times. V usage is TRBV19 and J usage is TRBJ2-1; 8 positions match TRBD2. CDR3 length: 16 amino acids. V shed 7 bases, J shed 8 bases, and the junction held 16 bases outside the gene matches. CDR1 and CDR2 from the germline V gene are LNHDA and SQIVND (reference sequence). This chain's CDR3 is CASTRKGTSPLDEQFF. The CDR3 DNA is TGTGCCAGTACCAGGAAAGGGACTAGTCCATTAGATGAGCAGTTCTTC. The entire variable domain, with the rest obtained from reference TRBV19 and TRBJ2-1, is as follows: DGGITQSPKYLFRKEGQNVTLSCEQNLNHDAMYWYRQDPGQGLRLIYYSQIVNDFQKGDIAEGYSVSREKKESFPLTVTSAQKNPTAFYLCASTRKGTSPLDEQFFGPGTRLTVL.

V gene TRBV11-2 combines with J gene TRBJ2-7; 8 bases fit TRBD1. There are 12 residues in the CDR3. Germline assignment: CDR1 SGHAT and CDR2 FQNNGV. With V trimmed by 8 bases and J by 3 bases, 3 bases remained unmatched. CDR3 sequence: CASRQGIYEQYF. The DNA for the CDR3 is TGTGCCAGCCGACAGGGGATCTACGAGCAGTACTTC.

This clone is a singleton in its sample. CDR3 in amino acids: CASSYSSVYGYTF. CDR3 nucleotide sequence: TGTGCCAGCAGTTACTCATCAGTATATGGCTACACCTTC. The V gene is TRBV6-5, the J gene TRBJ1-2; D unclear. Deletions cut 0 bases from V and 5 bases from J, with 7 bases between. CDR1 is MNHEY, CDR2 SVGAGI, per germline. The CDR3 is 13 amino acids.

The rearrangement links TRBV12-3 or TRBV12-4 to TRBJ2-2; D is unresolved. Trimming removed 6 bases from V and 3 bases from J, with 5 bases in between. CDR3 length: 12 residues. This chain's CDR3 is CASSPYTGELFF. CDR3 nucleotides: TGTGCCAGCAGCCCGTACACCGGGGAGCTGTTTTTT.

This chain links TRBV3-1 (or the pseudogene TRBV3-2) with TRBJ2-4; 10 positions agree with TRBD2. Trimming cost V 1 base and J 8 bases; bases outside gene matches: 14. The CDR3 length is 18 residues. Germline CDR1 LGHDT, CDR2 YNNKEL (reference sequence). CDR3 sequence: CASSQATNRAGGLDIQYF. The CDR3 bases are TGTGCCAGCAGCCAAGCTACTAACAGAGCGGGGGGGCTGGACATTCAGTACTTC.

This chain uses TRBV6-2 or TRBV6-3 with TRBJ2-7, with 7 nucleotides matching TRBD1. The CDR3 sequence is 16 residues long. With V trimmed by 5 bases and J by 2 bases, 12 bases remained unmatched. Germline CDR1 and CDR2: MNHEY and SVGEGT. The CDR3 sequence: CASSGSEIQGAYEQYF. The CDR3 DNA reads TGTGCCAGCAGTGGATCCGAGATTCAGGGGGCCTACGAGCAGTACTTC.

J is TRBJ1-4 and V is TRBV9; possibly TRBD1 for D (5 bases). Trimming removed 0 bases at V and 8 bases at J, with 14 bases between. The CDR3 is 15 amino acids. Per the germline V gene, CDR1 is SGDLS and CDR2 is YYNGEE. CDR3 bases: TGTGCCAGCAGCGTAGGTTCCGGGGGATGGGAAAAACTGTTTTTT. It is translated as CASSVGSGGWEKLFF. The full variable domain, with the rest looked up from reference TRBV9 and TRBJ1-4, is DSGVTQTPKHLITATGQRVTLRCSPRSGDLSVYWYQQSLDQGLQFLIQYYNGEERAKGNILERFSAQQFPDLHSELNLSSLELGDSALYFCASSVGSGGWEKLFFGSGTQLSVL.

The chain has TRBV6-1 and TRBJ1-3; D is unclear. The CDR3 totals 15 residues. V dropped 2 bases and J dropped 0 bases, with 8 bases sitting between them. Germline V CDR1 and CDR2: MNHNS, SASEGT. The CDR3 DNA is TGTGCCAGCAGTGAACAGTTCTTCTCTGGAAACACCATATATTTT. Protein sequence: CASSEQFFSGNTIYF.

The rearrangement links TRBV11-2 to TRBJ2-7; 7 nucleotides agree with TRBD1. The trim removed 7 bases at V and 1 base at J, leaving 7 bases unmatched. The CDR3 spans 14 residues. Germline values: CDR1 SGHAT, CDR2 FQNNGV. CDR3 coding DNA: TGTGCCAGCACCCACCCGGGACAGTCCTACGAGCAGTACTTC. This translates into CASTHPGQSYEQYF.

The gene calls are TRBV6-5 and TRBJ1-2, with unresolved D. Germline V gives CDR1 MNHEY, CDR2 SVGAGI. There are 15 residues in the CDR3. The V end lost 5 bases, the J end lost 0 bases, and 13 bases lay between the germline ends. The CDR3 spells CASSTSGLSNYGYTF. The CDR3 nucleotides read TGTGCCAGCAGTACAAGTGGGCTCTCTAACTATGGCTACACCTTC.

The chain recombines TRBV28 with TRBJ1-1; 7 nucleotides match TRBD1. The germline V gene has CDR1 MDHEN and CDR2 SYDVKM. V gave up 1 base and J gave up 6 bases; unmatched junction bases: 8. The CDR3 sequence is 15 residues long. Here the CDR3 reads CASSLFRQGGAEAFF. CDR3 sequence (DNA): TGTGCCAGCAGTTTATTTAGGCAGGGGGGAGCTGAAGCTTTCTTT.

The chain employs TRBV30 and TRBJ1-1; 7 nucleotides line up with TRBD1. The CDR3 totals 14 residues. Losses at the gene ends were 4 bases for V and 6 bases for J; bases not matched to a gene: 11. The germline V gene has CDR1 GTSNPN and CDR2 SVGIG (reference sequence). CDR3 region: CAWIGVQGGAEAFF. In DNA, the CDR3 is TGTGCCTGGATAGGGGTCCAGGGGGGTGCTGAAGCTTTCTTT.